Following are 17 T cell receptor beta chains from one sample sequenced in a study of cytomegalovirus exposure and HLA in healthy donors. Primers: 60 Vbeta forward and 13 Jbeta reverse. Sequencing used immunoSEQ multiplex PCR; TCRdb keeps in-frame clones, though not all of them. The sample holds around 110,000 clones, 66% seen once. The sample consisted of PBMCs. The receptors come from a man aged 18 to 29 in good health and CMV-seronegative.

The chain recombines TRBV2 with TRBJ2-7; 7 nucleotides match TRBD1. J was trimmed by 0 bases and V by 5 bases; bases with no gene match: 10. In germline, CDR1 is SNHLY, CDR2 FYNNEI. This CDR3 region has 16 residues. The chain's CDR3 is CASSSLGDSSSYEQYF. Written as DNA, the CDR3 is TGTGCCAGCAGTTCACTAGGGGACAGCAGCTCCTACGAGCAGTACTTC.

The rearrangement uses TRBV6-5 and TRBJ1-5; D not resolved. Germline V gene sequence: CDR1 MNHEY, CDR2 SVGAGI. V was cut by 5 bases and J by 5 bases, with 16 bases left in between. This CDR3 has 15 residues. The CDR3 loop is CASSHLPRGDQPQHF. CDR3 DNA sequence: TGTGCCAGCAGTCACCTACCTCGGGGAGATCAGCCCCAGCATTTT.

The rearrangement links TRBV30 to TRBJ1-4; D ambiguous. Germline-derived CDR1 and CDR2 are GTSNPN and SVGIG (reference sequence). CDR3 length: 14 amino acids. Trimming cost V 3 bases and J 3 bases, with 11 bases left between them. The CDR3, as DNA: TGTGCCTGGAGAAGAGGGCTTGCTAATGAAAAACTGTTTTTT. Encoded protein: CAWRRGLANEKLFF.

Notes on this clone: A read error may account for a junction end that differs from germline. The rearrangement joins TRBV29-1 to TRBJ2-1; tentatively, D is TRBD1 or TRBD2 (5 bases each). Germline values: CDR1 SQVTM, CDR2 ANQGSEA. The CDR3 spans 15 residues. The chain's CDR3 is CGVEGLPHHYNEQFF. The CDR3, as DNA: TGCGGCGTTGAGGGGCTACCCCACCACTACAATGAGCAGTTCTTC.

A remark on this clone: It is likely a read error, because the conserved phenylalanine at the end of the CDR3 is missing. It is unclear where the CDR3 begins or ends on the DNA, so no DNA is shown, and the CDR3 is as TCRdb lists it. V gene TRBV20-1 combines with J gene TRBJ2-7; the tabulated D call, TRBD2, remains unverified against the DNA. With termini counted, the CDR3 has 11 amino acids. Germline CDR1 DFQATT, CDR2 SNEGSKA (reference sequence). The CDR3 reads CSAWTSGALLS.

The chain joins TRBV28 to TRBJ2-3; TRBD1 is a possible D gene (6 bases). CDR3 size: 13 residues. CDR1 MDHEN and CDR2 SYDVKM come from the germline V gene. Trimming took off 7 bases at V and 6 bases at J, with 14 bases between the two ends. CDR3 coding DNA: TGTGCCAGCACTTTCCCAGGGGTTGATACGCAGTATTTT. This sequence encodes CASTFPGVDTQYF.

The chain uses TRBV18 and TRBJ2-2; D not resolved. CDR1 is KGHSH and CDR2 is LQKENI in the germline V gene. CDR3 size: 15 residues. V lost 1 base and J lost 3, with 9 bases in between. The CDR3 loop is CASSPRVPDTGELFF. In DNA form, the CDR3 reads TGTGCCAGCTCACCACGTGTGCCAGACACCGGGGAGCTGTTTTTT.

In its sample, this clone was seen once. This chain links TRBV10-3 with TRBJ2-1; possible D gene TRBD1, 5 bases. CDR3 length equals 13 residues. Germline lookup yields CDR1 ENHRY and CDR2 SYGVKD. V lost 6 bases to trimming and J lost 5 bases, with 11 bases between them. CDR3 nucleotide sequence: TGTGCCATCAGGGAGACAGCAAACAATGAGCAGTTCTTC. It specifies CAIRETANNEQFF.

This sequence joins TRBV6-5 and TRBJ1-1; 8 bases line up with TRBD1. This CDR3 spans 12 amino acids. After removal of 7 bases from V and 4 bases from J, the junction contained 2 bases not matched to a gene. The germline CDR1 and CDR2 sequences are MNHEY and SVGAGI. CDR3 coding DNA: TGTGCCAGCAAACAGGGGGGCACTGAAGCTTTCTTT. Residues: CASKQGGTEAFF.

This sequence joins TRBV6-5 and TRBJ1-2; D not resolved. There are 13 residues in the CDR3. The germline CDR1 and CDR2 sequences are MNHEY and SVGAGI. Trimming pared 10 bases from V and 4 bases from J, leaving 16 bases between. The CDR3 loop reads CAIWSGRAYGYTF. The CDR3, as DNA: TGTGCCATCTGGTCGGGGAGGGCCTATGGCTACACCTTC.

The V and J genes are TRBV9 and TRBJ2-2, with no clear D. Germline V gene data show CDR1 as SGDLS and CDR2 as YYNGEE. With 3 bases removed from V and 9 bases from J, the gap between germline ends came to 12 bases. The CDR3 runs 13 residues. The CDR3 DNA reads TGTGCCAGCAGCGGGTCGGTGGTCCGGGAGCTGTTTTTT. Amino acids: CASSGSVVRELFF.

CDR3 nucleotide sequence: TGTGCCAGCAGCTTATCTTTACTAGCGGGGGGGGCCTACGAGCAGTACTTC. This encodes CASSLSLLAGGAYEQYF. The chain recombines TRBV7-2 with TRBJ2-7, with TRBD2 matching over 13 bases. V lost 2 bases to trimming and J lost 2 bases; unmatched junction nucleotides: 6. The CDR3 has 17 amino acids. CDR1 is SGHTA, CDR2 FQGNSA, per germline.

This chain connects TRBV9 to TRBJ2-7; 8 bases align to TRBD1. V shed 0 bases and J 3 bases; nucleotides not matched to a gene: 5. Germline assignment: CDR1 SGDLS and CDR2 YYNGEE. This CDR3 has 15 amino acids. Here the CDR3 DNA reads TGTGCCAGCAGCGTAGCTGGGACAGGAGACTACGAGCAGTACTTC. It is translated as CASSVAGTGDYEQYF.

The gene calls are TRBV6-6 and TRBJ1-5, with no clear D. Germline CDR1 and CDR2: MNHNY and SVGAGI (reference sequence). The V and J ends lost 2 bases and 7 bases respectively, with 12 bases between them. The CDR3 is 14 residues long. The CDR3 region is CASSYRGVRQPQHF. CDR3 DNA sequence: TGTGCCAGCAGTTACCGCGGGGTCAGGCAGCCCCAGCATTTT.

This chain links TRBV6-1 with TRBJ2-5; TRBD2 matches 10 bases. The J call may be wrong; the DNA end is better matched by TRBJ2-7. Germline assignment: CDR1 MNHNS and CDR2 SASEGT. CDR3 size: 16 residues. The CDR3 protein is CASSERLAGPFYEQYF. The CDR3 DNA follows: TGTGCCAGCAGTGAGAGACTAGCGGGTCCCTTCTACGAGCAGTACTTC.

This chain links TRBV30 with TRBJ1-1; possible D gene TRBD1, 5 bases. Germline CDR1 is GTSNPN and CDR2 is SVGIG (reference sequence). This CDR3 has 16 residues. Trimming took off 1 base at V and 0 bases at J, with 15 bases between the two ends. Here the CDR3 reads CAWSGPWGQMNTEAFF. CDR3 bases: TGTGCCTGGAGTGGGCCTTGGGGCCAGATGAACACTGAAGCTTTCTTT.

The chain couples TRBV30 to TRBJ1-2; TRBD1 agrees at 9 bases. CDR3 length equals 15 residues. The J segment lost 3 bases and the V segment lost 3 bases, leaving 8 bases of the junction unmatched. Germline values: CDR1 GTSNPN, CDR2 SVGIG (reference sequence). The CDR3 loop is CAWRGQGMSYYGYTF. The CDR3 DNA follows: TGTGCCTGGAGGGGACAGGGAATGAGCTACTATGGCTACACCTTC.